The 31 T cell receptor beta chains in this list originate from one sample, sequenced in a study of CD8+ T cells in alopecia areata. The treatment: oral pan-JAK inhibitor, 5-10 mg twice daily. RNA, once extracted, was reverse transcribed into cDNA for use as the sequencing template. This table comes from immunoSEQ multiplex PCR, and its TCRdb copy is limited to in-frame clones, with some not included. The data show about 260,000 clones, 45% to 70% seen once. Sequencing was performed on CD4+ T cells sorted from blood, taken around week 52, from a patient treated with tofacitinib. The receptors derive from a human donor with alopecia areata.

This chain joins TRBV30 and TRBJ2-2; D may be TRBD2 (5 bases). The V end was cut by 0 bases, the J end by 1 base, with 9 bases between. This CDR3 spans 15 amino acids. Germline CDR1 and CDR2: GTSNPN and SVGIG (reference sequence). CDR3 sequence reads: CAWSVNTRNTGELFF. DNA for the CDR3: TGTGCCTGGAGTGTAAATACTAGGAACACCGGGGAGCTGTTTTTT.

The gene calls are TRBV11-2 and TRBJ2-1; TRBD1 agrees at 8 bases. V was clipped by 6 bases and J by 5 bases; unmatched bases: 12. The CDR3 extends over 16 amino acids. Germline loops: CDR1 SGHAT, CDR2 FQNNGV. CDR3 in amino acids: CASRTITGGVHNEQFF. Here the CDR3 DNA reads TGTGCCAGCAGAACTATCACAGGGGGTGTACACAATGAGCAGTTCTTC.

The CDR3 DNA follows: TGTGCCAGTTCAGTCAGGGGCTATGGCTACACCTTC. The encoded protein is CASSVRGYGYTF. J is TRBJ1-2 and V is TRBV19; a weak D match, TRBD1 (6 bases). V was trimmed by 8 bases and J by 4 bases, leaving 11 bases between them. The CDR3 loop spans 12 amino acids. In germline, CDR1 is LNHDA, CDR2 SQIVND (reference sequence).

This chain connects TRBV5-4 to TRBJ2-7; 7 bases are a match to TRBD2. V lost 4 bases to trimming and J lost 0 bases; unmatched junction nucleotides: 10. Germline CDR1 and CDR2: SGHNT and YYREEE (reference sequence). There are 16 residues in the CDR3. This CDR3 reads CASSPSGGKASYEQYF. In nucleotides, the CDR3 is TGTGCCAGCAGCCCCTCCGGGGGGAAAGCCTCCTACGAGCAGTACTTC.

Notes on this clone: The sample holds other DNA sequences that translate to the same CDR3. The chain uses TRBV25-1 and TRBJ1-2; D gene uncertain. Looked up from germline, CDR1 is MGHDK and CDR2 is SYGVNS. The ends were cut back, 1 base at V and 7 bases at J, with 7 bases in the middle. The CDR3 spans 12 residues. The CDR3 is CASSESVGGYTF. Written as DNA, the CDR3 is TGTGCCAGCAGTGAATCGGTGGGTGGCTACACCTTC.

CDR3 loop: CASSQRTGGWYEQFF. The CDR3 coding sequence is TGTGCCAGCAGTCAAAGGACAGGGGGATGGTATGAGCAGTTCTTC. The chain uses TRBV27 and TRBJ2-1, with 10 bases matching TRBD1. CDR1 and CDR2 from the germline V gene are MNHEY and SMNVEV (reference sequence). The CDR3 has 15 residues. The junction had 9 bases not matched to a gene; V was cut back by 5 bases and J by 8 bases.

The chain is built from TRBV7-9 and TRBJ2-1; TRBD2 aligns across 12 bases. The V and J ends lost 1 base and 10 bases, in that order; junction bases with no gene match: 5. CDR3 length: 15 residues. Germline CDR1 reads SEHNR; CDR2 reads FQNEAQ (reference sequence). CDR3 region: CASSLEGLAGWEQFF. The CDR3 DNA reads TGTGCCAGCAGCTTAGAAGGACTAGCGGGATGGGAGCAGTTCTTC.

This clone appeared a few times. The V and J genes are TRBV13 and TRBJ2-5; no firm D call. V shed 5 bases and J shed 0 bases, with 13 bases lying between them. The germline V gene has CDR1 PRHDT and CDR2 FYEKMQ (reference sequence). CDR3 length: 15 residues. The CDR3 DNA follows: TGTGCCAGCAGCCTCGGACGGCAGAACCAAGAGACCCAGTACTTC. This codes for CASSLGRQNQETQYF.

The CDR3 DNA is TGTGCCAGCAGCCCGCTGTGGACAGGGAATGAGCAGTTCTTC. Its translation: CASSPLWTGNEQFF. The chain carries TRBV4-2 and TRBJ2-1; 8 nucleotides line up with TRBD1. In germline, CDR1 is LGHNA, CDR2 YNFKEQ. V shed 4 bases and J 7 bases; nucleotides not matched to a gene: 6. The CDR3 consists of 14 residues.

The chain joins TRBV9 to TRBJ1-2; a possible D gene is TRBD1 (5 bases). Germline V gives CDR1 SGDLS, CDR2 YYNGEE. V was trimmed by 4 bases and J by 14 bases, leaving 21 bases between them. The CDR3 sequence is 13 residues long. CDR3 residues: CASSLRDLGGLTF. The CDR3 DNA sequence: TGTGCCAGCAGCCTCCGGGACTTGGGCGGCCTTACCTTC.

This clone was seen a few times. J is TRBJ2-3 and V is TRBV5-1; D remains ambiguous. CDR1 and CDR2 from the germline V gene are SGHRS and YFSETQ. The CDR3 spans 13 residues. Trimming cost V 0 bases and J 6 bases, with 8 bases left between them. The CDR3 nucleotides read TGCGCCAGCAGCTTGGTCATCCGGGATACGCAGTATTTT. Encoded protein: CASSLVIRDTQYF.

Comment on this clone: This specimen includes other DNA sequences encoding the same CDR3. For the CDR3, the DNA is TGTGCCTGGAGCCCCAACTACGAGCAGTACTTC. It yields the protein CAWSPNYEQYF. The genes are TRBV30 and TRBJ2-7; D unresolved. The CDR3 is 11 amino acids. Trimming took 3 bases from V and 3 from J, leaving 6 bases between them. Looked up from germline, CDR1 is GTSNPN and CDR2 is SVGIG (reference sequence).

This clone was picked up a small number of times. The chain joins TRBV7-9 to TRBJ1-2; 7 bases agree with TRBD1. The CDR3 totals 14 residues. CDR1 and CDR2 from the germline V gene are SEHNR and FQNEAQ (reference sequence). V trimming: 6 bases; J trimming: 8 bases; junction bases outside the gene matches: 12. The CDR3 region has the DNA TGTGCCAGCAGTTCTATATACAGGGGCAGAGGCTACACCTTC. Translating it yields CASSSIYRGRGYTF.

The chain couples TRBV7-2 to TRBJ2-5; tentatively, D is TRBD1 (6 bases). The CDR3 sequence is 13 residues long. Germline assignment: CDR1 SGHTA and CDR2 FQGNSA. V was clipped by 4 bases and J by 4 bases, with 10 bases between them. The CDR3 DNA follows: TGTGCCAGCAGCTCTCGGACAGTAGAGACCCAGTACTTC. This encodes CASSSRTVETQYF.

The chain's CDR3 is CASSLVEETQYF. CDR3 nucleotides: TGTGCCAGCAGCTTAGTTGAGGAGACCCAGTACTTC. This chain uses TRBV7-2 with TRBJ2-5, with no clear D. Per germline, CDR1 SGHTA and CDR2 FQGNSA. The CDR3 totals 12 residues. Trimming left V 1 base short and J 5 bases short, with 5 bases between.

V usage is TRBV19 and J usage is TRBJ1-2, with D possibly TRBD1 on 6 matching bases. Trimming stripped 1 base from V and 2 bases from J, with 11 bases between. The CDR3 consists of 15 residues. The germline gives CDR1 LNHDA, CDR2 SQIVND (reference sequence). The CDR3 spells CASSIARQANYGYTF. The DNA of the CDR3 is TGTGCCAGTAGTATAGCGCGACAGGCCAACTATGGCTACACCTTC.

The chain uses TRBV7-9 and TRBJ1-6; 9 bases align to TRBD1. Germline CDR1 reads SEHNR; CDR2 reads FQNEAQ (reference sequence). The CDR3 runs 16 residues. Trimming took 5 bases from V and 6 from J; bases not matched to a gene: 8. The CDR3, as DNA: TGTGCCAGCAGCGACCGCGGGACAGGGCTTAATTCACCCCTCCACTTT. Translation gives CASSDRGTGLNSPLHF.

This clone came up once. The chain recombines TRBV2 with TRBJ2-7; D might be TRBD1 or TRBD2, each matching 6 bases. There are 17 residues in the CDR3. V was clipped by 1 base and J by 2 bases, with 18 bases between them. Germline V gene lookup returns CDR1 SNHLY and CDR2 FYNNEI. CDR3 nucleotides: TGTGCCAGCAGTGAAGAGGTGGCAGGGGAGGAAACCTACGAGCAGTACTTC. Encoded protein: CASSEEVAGEETYEQYF.

The CDR3 here is CASSFGQGASEQYF. The DNA of the CDR3 is TGTGCCAGCAGCTTTGGACAGGGGGCGAGTGAGCAGTACTTC. This chain links TRBV7-2 with TRBJ2-7, with TRBD1 identical over 11 bases. The germline CDR1 and CDR2 sequences are SGHTA and FQGNSA. The CDR3 is 14 amino acids. V dropped 3 bases and J dropped 7; count of bases not matched to a gene: 5.

The chain links TRBV9 to TRBJ2-5, with a weak D call TRBD1 (5 bases). Per the germline V gene, CDR1 is SGDLS and CDR2 is YYNGEE. V was cut by 0 bases and J by 2 bases, with 14 bases left in between. The CDR3 has 16 amino acids. The CDR3 DNA sequence: TGTGCCAGCAGCGTAGCCATAACAGGAGAACAAGAGACCCAGTACTTC. This gives the protein CASSVAITGEQETQYF.

This clone was counted a single time. The rearrangement uses TRBV15 and TRBJ2-7; D is uncertain. Germline CDR1 LNHNV, CDR2 YYDKDF (reference sequence). Trimming left V 0 bases short and J 5 bases short, with 8 bases between. The CDR3 spans 13 residues. The CDR3 loop reads CATSREGRDEQYF. The CDR3 bases are TGTGCCACCAGCAGAGAGGGTAGGGACGAGCAGTACTTC.

The chain joins TRBV13 to TRBJ1-6; weak D call: TRBD1 (5 bases). V lost 3 bases, J lost 1 base, and 13 bases lay in between. This CDR3 has 17 amino acids. Germline loops: CDR1 PRHDT, CDR2 FYEKMQ (reference sequence). This CDR3 is CASSFRVVGSYNSPLHF. The CDR3 nucleotides are TGTGCCAGCAGCTTCAGGGTGGTAGGGTCCTATAATTCACCCCTCCACTTT.

This sequence joins TRBV14 and TRBJ2-7; D tentatively reads TRBD1 or TRBD2 (6 bases each). CDR3 length: 17 residues. V dropped 3 bases and J dropped 2 bases, with 20 bases sitting between them. Germline CDR1 is SGHDN and CDR2 is FVKESK. CDR3 in amino acids: CASSQGARGRLPYEQYF. The CDR3 nucleotides read TGTGCCAGCAGCCAGGGGGCCCGGGGGCGACTGCCCTACGAGCAGTACTTC. The full variable domain, in which reference TRBV14 and TRBJ2-7 provide the parts outside the CDR3, is EAGVTQFPSHSVIEKGQTVTLRCDPISGHDNLYWYRRVMGKEIKFLLHFVKESKQDESGMPNNRFLAERTGGTYSTLKVQPAELEDSGVYFCASSQGARGRLPYEQYFGPGTRLTVT.

This clone was counted between two and nine times. V and J are TRBV5-1 and TRBJ2-7; D may be TRBD2 (6 bases). V was cut by 0 bases and J by 5 bases, with 15 bases left in between. Germline V gene lookup returns CDR1 SGHRS and CDR2 YFSETQ. CDR3 length: 15 residues. CDR3 in amino acids: CASSLAALARNEQYF. Here the CDR3 DNA reads TGCGCCAGCAGCTTGGCCGCTCTAGCGCGGAACGAGCAGTACTTC.

This chain uses TRBV27 with TRBJ2-5; 7 bases map to TRBD2. Trimming cost V 7 bases and J 11 bases; bases outside gene matches: 25. The CDR3 is 17 residues long. The germline V gene encodes CDR1 MNHEY and CDR2 SMNVEV (reference sequence). CDR3 bases: TGTGCCAGCACCTTACGAGCAAGCGGGACGCTTGGCGGCAAGCAGTACTTC. As protein: CASTLRASGTLGGKQYF.

The rearrangement links TRBV11-2 to TRBJ1-5; 8 positions agree with TRBD1. The junction had 6 bases not matched to a gene; V was cut back by 5 bases and J by 0 bases. The CDR3 has 16 amino acids. From germline, CDR1 is SGHAT and CDR2 FQNNGV. This chain's CDR3 is CASSQGQVYSNQPQHF. CDR3 bases: TGTGCCAGCAGCCAGGGACAGGTGTATAGCAATCAGCCCCAGCATTTT. Supplemented by reference TRBV11-2 and TRBJ1-5, the full variable domain reads EAGVAQSPRYKIIEKRQSVAFWCNPISGHATLYWYQQILGQGPKLLIQFQNNGVVDDSQLPKDRFSAERLKGVDSTLKIQPAKLEDSAVYLCASSQGQVYSNQPQHFGDGTRLSIL.

The chain links TRBV5-1 to TRBJ2-5; either TRBD1 or TRBD2 may fit D (5 bases each). Germline V gene sequence: CDR1 SGHRS, CDR2 YFSETQ. The CDR3 is 14 residues long. The ends were cut back, 0 bases at V and 5 bases at J, with 11 bases in the middle. The CDR3 coding sequence is TGCGCCAGCAGCTTGGAGCAGGGCGGGGAGACCCAGTACTTC. As protein: CASSLEQGGETQYF.

V and J are TRBV7-3 and TRBJ1-1; a weak D match, TRBD1 (6 bases). V was cut by 5 bases and J by 5 bases, with 12 bases left in between. The germline V gene has CDR1 SGHTA and CDR2 FQGTGA. The length of the CDR3 is 13 residues. The CDR3, as DNA: TGTGCCAGCAGCCCTACAGGGAGGACTGAAGCTTTCTTT. Translating it yields CASSPTGRTEAFF. Complete variable domain (other parts from reference TRBV7-3 and TRBJ1-1): GAGVSQTPSNKVTEKGKYVELRCDPISGHTALYWYRQSLGQGPEFLIYFQGTGAADDSGLPNDRFFAVRPEGSVSTLKIQRTERGDSAVYLCASSPTGRTEAFFGQGTRLTVV.

V and J are TRBV7-8 and TRBJ2-7; D perhaps matches TRBD2 (5 bases). V was cut by 0 bases and J by 2 bases, with 8 bases left in between. This CDR3 contains 14 residues. Looked up from germline, CDR1 is SGHVS and CDR2 is FQNEAQ. CDR3 nucleotides: TGTGCCAGCAGCTTAGCGGACTCCACCTACGAGCAGTACTTC. It encodes CASSLADSTYEQYF.

This clone was recorded a few times. J is TRBJ1-3 and V is TRBV5-1; D is undetermined. The CDR3 is 14 residues long. Germline assignment: CDR1 SGHRS and CDR2 YFSETQ. V lost 7 bases and J 0 bases, leaving 11 bases between the germline ends. The CDR3 bases are TGCGCCAGCTCGGAGGCGGACTCTGGAAACACCATATATTTT. It encodes CASSEADSGNTIYF.

This chain uses TRBV2 with TRBJ2-1; perhaps TRBD1 as D (5 bases). Trimming took off 2 bases at V and 7 bases at J, with 18 bases between the two ends. The CDR3 has 16 residues. Germline V lookup: CDR1 SNHLY, CDR2 FYNNEI. The CDR3 nucleotides read TGTGCCAGCAGTGAACAAAGTAGGGTCAGGGTGAATGAGCAGTTCTTC. Translation gives CASSEQSRVRVNEQFF. Variable domain in full (rest from reference TRBV2 and TRBJ2-1): EPEVTQTPSHQVTQMGQEVILRCVPISNHLYFYWYRQILGQKVEFLVSFYNNEISEKSEIFDDQFSVERPDGSNFTLKIRSTKLEDSAMYFCASSEQSRVRVNEQFFGPGTRLTVL.